What follows are 13 T cell receptor beta chains derived from one specimen sequenced in a study of T cell changes during pregnancy in multiple sclerosis (dated by TCRdb to between 2018 and 2021). Libraries came from the immunoSEQ multiplex PCR assay. The clones in this table, taken by TCRdb from immuneACCESS, are in-frame only. Not every clone is retained; where verified, under half of the shortfall comes from an unresolved V gene, and the cause of the rest is unknown. The table for this sample lists about 47,000 clones; roughly 89% of them were counted only once. The ten biggest clones cover about 2% of the sample. This material consisted of peripheral blood, taken in the first trimester of pregnancy. The source of these receptors is a female donor with multiple sclerosis, enrolled in a pregnancy study.

The chain joins TRBV4-3 to TRBJ2-5, with a tentative D call TRBD1 (6 bases). Germline V gene lookup returns CDR1 LGHNA and CDR2 YSLEER. This CDR3 has 14 residues. The V gene lost 4 bases and the J gene lost 5 bases, with 14 bases spanning the gap. For the CDR3, the DNA is TGCGCCAGCAGCCCCCAAGGGGGTTCCGAGACCCAGTACTTC. Protein: CASSPQGGSETQYF.

The chain uses TRBV6-5 and TRBJ2-7; 8 bases are a match to TRBD1. The germline gives CDR1 MNHEY, CDR2 SVGAGI. The CDR3 is made up of 13 amino acids. V lost 5 bases, J lost 3 bases, and 3 bases stayed unmatched. The CDR3: CASSQQGVYEQYF. The CDR3 DNA sequence: TGTGCCAGCAGTCAACAGGGGGTCTACGAGCAGTACTTC.

V and J are TRBV5-5 and TRBJ2-5; 7 nucleotides line up with TRBD2. The germline gives CDR1 SGHKS, CDR2 YYEKEE (reference sequence). After removal of 3 bases from V and 4 bases from J, the junction contained 9 bases not matched to a gene. The CDR3 spans 15 residues. The CDR3 reads CASSWGLPSTETQYF. CDR3 nucleotides: TGTGCCAGCAGCTGGGGACTACCATCCACAGAGACCCAGTACTTC.

The rearrangement uses TRBV13 and TRBJ1-6, with TRBD1 matching over 8 bases. Germline V gives CDR1 PRHDT, CDR2 FYEKMQ (reference sequence). V gave up 6 bases and J gave up 6 bases; unmatched junction bases: 1. The CDR3 has 13 amino acids. The chain's CDR3 is CASRGQGNSPLHF. CDR3 sequence (DNA): TGTGCCAGCAGAGGACAGGGTAATTCACCCCTCCACTTT. The entire variable domain, with the rest obtained from reference TRBV13 and TRBJ1-6, is as follows: AAGVIQSPRHLIKEKRETATLKCYPIPRHDTVYWYQQGPGQDPQFLISFYEKMQSDKGSIPDRFSAQQFSDYHSELNMSSLELGDSALYFCASRGQGNSPLHFGNGTRLTVT.

This chain joins TRBV5-1 and TRBJ2-3; a possible D gene is TRBD2 (5 bases). CDR1 SGHRS and CDR2 YFSETQ come from the germline V gene. V lost 4 bases and J lost 6, with 18 bases in between. CDR3 size: 15 residues. The CDR3: CASSPILGREDTQYF. CDR3 nucleotide sequence: TGCGCCAGCAGCCCCATTCTAGGTAGGGAGGATACGCAGTATTTT.

The rearrangement uses TRBV9 and TRBJ1-2; 9 bases agree with TRBD1. Germline CDR1 is SGDLS and CDR2 is YYNGEE. CDR3 length: 14 amino acids. The V gene end was trimmed by 5 bases and the J gene end by 6 bases; junction bases not matched to a gene: 8. In nucleotides, the CDR3 is TGTGCCAGCAGTCCAAGGACAGGGGTCGATGGCTACACCTTC. This translates into CASSPRTGVDGYTF. Full variable domain (outside the CDR3, taken from reference TRBV9 and TRBJ1-2): DSGVTQTPKHLITATGQRVTLRCSPRSGDLSVYWYQQSLDQGLQFLIQYYNGEERAKGNILERFSAQQFPDLHSELNLSSLELGDSALYFCASSPRTGVDGYTFGSGTRLTVV.

This sequence joins TRBV7-2 and TRBJ2-7; 8 bases line up with TRBD1. Germline V CDR1 and CDR2: SGHTA, FQGNSA. The length of the CDR3 is 13 residues. With 5 bases clipped from V and 3 bases from J, the junction kept 3 bases outside the gene matches. The CDR3 DNA is TGTGCCAGCAGCAACGGACAGGGCTACGAGCAGTACTTC. Translated: CASSNGQGYEQYF.

The CDR3 spells CASSPRDPYEQYF. DNA of the CDR3: TGTGCCAGCTCGCCGCGGGATCCTTACGAGCAGTACTTC. The J gene is TRBJ2-7, the V gene TRBV18; D possibly corresponds to TRBD2 (6 bases). The V end lost 6 bases, the J end lost 4 bases, and 13 bases lay between the germline ends. CDR1 is KGHSH and CDR2 is LQKENI in the germline V gene. This CDR3 is built from 13 residues.

The rearrangement links TRBV4-1 to TRBJ2-7; 9 positions agree with TRBD1. Germline V gene lookup returns CDR1 MGHRA and CDR2 YSYEKL. The V segment lost 4 bases and the J segment 3 bases; nucleotides outside the gene matches: 4. This CDR3 has 14 residues. DNA for the CDR3: TGCGCCAGCAGCCTTCGGACAGGGGACTACGAGCAGTACTTC. Protein sequence: CASSLRTGDYEQYF.

V usage is TRBV9 and J usage is TRBJ2-3; 11 bases are shared with TRBD2. Germline loops: CDR1 SGDLS, CDR2 YYNGEE. This CDR3 is 16 amino acids long. Trimming took 4 bases from V and 3 from J; bases not matched to a gene: 7. CDR3 sequence reads: CASSTFSGGVTDTQYF. The CDR3 region has the DNA TGTGCCAGCAGCACCTTTAGCGGGGGGGTGACAGATACGCAGTATTTT.

This rearrangement joins TRBV25-1 to TRBJ1-4; 7 bases agree with TRBD1. Germline CDR1 reads MGHDK; CDR2 reads SYGVNS. The V and J ends lost 3 bases and 7 bases, in that order; junction bases with no gene match: 5. This CDR3 region has 14 residues. The CDR3 protein is CASSETGWSEKLFF. The CDR3 nucleotides read TGTGCCAGCAGTGAGACAGGGTGGAGTGAAAAACTGTTTTTT. Full variable domain (missing parts from reference TRBV25-1 and TRBJ1-4): EADIYQTPRYLVIGTGKKITLECSQTMGHDKMYWYQQDPGMELHLIHYSYGVNSTEKGDLSSESTVSRIRTEHFPLTLESARPSHTSQYLCASSETGWSEKLFFGSGTQLSVL.

This sequence joins TRBV6-5 and TRBJ2-7; 7 positions match TRBD1. The V segment lost 6 bases and the J segment 3 bases; nucleotides outside the gene matches: 5. The V gene's germline CDR1 is MNHEY and CDR2 SVGAGI. The CDR3 loop spans 13 amino acids. The CDR3 region has the DNA TGTGCCAGCAGCCAGGGACAGAACTACGAGCAGTACTTC. Amino acids: CASSQGQNYEQYF.

V and J are TRBV6-5 and TRBJ1-6, with 7 bases that match TRBD1. CDR1 is MNHEY and CDR2 is SVGAGI in the germline V gene. J lost 10 bases, V lost 6 bases, and 9 bases had no gene match. The CDR3 runs to 14 residues. CDR3 residues: CASRPRDSWSPLHF. In nucleotides, the CDR3 is TGTGCCAGCAGACCAAGGGACAGCTGGTCACCCCTCCACTTT.